A selection of T cell receptor beta chains follows, all from one sample in a study of shared clonotypes between healthy human individuals. Data came from immunoSEQ multiplex PCR; TCRdb stores just in-frame clones and leaves some out. This sample has hundreds of thousands of clones, with about 95% found just once. The sequenced material came from naive CD8+ T cells sorted from blood. These receptors were taken from a young woman in good health. CDR3s include the opening cysteine and the closing phenylalanine or tryptophan. The order of the fields is V gene, J gene, clone size, D gene, CDR3 DNA, CDR3 protein. D genes are given only for firm matches. Expanded clones are given a class, and other clones once, few, many or no size at all.

TRBV9	TRBJ1-5	.	.	TGTGCCAGCAGCGTAGTCGGCTCCACTGGCCCCGGGGCTTACAATCAGCCCCAGCATTTT	CASSVVGSTGPGAYNQPQHF
TRBV5-4	TRBJ1-1	.	.	TGTGCCAGCAGCTTGGGGTTAATACCTTCGAACACTGAAGCTTTCTTT	CASSLGLIPSNTEAFF
TRBV25-1	TRBJ1-2	.	.	TGTGCCAGCAGTCCCGTCGGCAACTATGGCTACACCTTC	CASSPVGNYGYTF
TRBV27	TRBJ1-4	.	.	TGTGCCAGCAGCATGGACAGTTTCGTAGTGCAGGGTTGGAGAGAAAAACTGTTTTTT	CASSMDSFVVQGWREKLFF
TRBV7-3	TRBJ2-1	.	.	TGTGCCAGCAGCGAGAGGGGCACCTACAATGAGCAGTTCTTC	CASSERGTYNEQFF
TRBV10-3	TRBJ2-7	.	TRBD2	TGTGCCATCAGTGAGGTTAAGGGTTCCGGGACTAGCTCCTACGAGCAGTACTTC	CAISEVKGSGTSSYEQYF
TRBV4-1	TRBJ2-5	once	TRBD1	TGCGCCAGCAGCCCCCAAGGGGGGACAGGGTCTGAGACCCAGTACTTC	CASSPQGGTGSETQYF
TRBV19	TRBJ2-7	.	.	TGTGCCAGTAGTATTATGGCTAGCGTTGACTACGAGCAGTACTTC	CASSIMASVDYEQYF
TRBV5-1	TRBJ2-7	.	.	TGCGCCAGCAGCCCCATGGGGCAGGGGGGCGGCGAGCAGTACTTC	CASSPMGQGGGEQYF
TRBV19	TRBJ1-6	.	.	TGTGCCAGCTCGGTGGGGCTGAGCTCCTATAATTCACCCCTCCACTTT	CASSVGLSSYNSPLHF
TRBV7-9	TRBJ2-4	.	.	TGTGCCAGCAGCTTGTTCCTCGGACTACCGCAAAACATTCAGTACTTC	CASSLFLGLPQNIQYF
TRBV7-8	TRBJ2-1	once	TRBD2	TGTGCCAGCAGCTTCCTAGCGGGGCCCTCTTTCTTC	CASSFLAGPSFF
TRBV27	TRBJ1-1	.	TRBD1	TGTGCCAGCAGTCCTTCGACAGGGGAGGTTGGCACTGAAGCTTTCTTT	CASSPSTGEVGTEAFF
TRBV29-1	TRBJ1-5	.	TRBD1	TGCAGCGTTGTGGGGGAGACAGGGCTTGATCAGCCCCAGCATTTT	CSVVGETGLDQPQHF